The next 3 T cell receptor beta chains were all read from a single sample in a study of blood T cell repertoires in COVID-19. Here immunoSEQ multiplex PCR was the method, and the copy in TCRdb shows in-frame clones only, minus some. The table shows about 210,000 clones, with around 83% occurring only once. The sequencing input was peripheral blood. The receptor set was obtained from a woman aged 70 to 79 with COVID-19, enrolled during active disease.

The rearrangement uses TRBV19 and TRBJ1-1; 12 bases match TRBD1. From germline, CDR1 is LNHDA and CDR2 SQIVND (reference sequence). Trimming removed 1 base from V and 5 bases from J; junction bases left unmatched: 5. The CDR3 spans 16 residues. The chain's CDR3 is CASSIGDRGPWTEAFF. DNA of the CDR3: TGTGCCAGTAGTATAGGGGACAGGGGGCCCTGGACTGAAGCTTTCTTT. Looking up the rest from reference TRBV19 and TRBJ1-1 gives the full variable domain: DGGITQSPKYLFRKEGQNVTLSCEQNLNHDAMYWYRQDPGQGLRLIYYSQIVNDFQKGDIAEGYSVSREKKESFPLTVTSAQKNPTAFYLCASSIGDRGPWTEAFFGQGTRLTVV.

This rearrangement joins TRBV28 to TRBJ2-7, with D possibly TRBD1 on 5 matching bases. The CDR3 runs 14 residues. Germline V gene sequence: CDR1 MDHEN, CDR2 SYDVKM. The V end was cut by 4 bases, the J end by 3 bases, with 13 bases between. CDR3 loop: CASSSGSLNYEQYF. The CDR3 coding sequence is TGTGCCAGCAGTTCAGGGTCTCTGAACTACGAGCAGTACTTC.

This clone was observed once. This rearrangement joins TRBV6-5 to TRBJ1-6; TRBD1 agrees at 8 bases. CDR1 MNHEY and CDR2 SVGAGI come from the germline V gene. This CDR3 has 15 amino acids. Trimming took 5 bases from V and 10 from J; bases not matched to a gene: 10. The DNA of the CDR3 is TGTGCCAGCAGTCCAACCAGGGGGCTAGGATCACCCCTCCACTTT. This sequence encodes CASSPTRGLGSPLHF.